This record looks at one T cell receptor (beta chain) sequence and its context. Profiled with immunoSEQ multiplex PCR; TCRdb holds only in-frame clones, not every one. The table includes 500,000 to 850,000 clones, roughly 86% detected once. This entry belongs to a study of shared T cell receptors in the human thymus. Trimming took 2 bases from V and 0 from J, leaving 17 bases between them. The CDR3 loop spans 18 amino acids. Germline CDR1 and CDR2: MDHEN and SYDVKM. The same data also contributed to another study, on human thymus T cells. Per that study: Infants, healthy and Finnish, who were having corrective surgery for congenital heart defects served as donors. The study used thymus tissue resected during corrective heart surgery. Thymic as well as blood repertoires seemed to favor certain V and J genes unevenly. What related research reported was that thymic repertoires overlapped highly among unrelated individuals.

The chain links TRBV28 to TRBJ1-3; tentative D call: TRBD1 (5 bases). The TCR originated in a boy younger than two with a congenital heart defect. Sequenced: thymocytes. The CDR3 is CASSLRAREGISGNTIYF. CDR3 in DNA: TGTGCCAGCAGTTTACGGGCCAGGGAGGGGATCTCTGGAAACACCATATATTTT.